This entry is about one TCR beta chain. This clonotype was detected a few times. Which antigen it targets is not known. Base qualities are not provided; no much larger clone lies one nucleotide away. The data belong to a study of patients and donors after allogeneic stem cell transplantation (dated by TCRdb to 2018 to 2020). Library creation used RT-PCR. Sequenced using a NextSeq 550. TCRdb reprocessing: public reads trimmed at Q25 with fastp, clones called with MiXCR, in-frame beta chains kept. Rows matching on CDR3 protein sequence are summarized as one entry with the most common DNA and genes. This sample lists about 960,000 distinct CDR3 sequences; roughly 17% were detected once. The ten largest make up 5% to 6.5% of the sample. After removal of 4 bases from V and 4 bases from J, the junction retains 6 bases not matched to a gene. The germline V gene encodes CDR1 MGHDK and CDR2 SYGVNS. The CDR3 has 14 amino acids, counting the end cysteine and phenylalanine. Kept here is only the CDR3 DNA, which spans 42 bases and is read in frame from base 1.

The rearrangement combines TRBV25-1 with TRBJ1-2, and TRBD1 aligns with 7 junction nucleotides. Sequencing was carried out using blood, either unsorted or a sorted T cell fraction (not recorded which). The clonotype originates from a human donor who was either an allogeneic HSCT recipient or a stem cell or donor lymphocyte infusion donor (not recorded which). It is not recorded whose cells these are; they may come from a transplant donor. The CDR3 region: CASSARWDSYGYTF. Read as DNA, the sequence is TGTGCCAGCAGTGCCAGGTGGGACAGCTATGGCTACACCTTC.